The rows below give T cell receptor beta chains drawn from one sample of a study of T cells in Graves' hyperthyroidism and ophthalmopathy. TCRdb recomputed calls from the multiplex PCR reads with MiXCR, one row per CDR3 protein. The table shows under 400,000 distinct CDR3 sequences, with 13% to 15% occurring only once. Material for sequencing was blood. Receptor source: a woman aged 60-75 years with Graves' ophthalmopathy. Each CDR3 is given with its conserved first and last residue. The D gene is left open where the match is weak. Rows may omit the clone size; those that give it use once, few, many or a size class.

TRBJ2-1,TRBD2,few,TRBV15,TGTGCCACCAGCAGAAGGGGCGGGAGTGTATACAATGAGCAGTTCTTC,CATSRRGGSVYNEQFF
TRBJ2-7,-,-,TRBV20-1,TGCAGTGCTAGAGTAGGGGCCGCCGCGGCTGAGCAGTACTTC,CSARVGAAAAEQYF
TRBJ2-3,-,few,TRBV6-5,TGTGCCAGCAGTTACCCGGGGTCGAGCACAGATACGCAGTATTTT,CASSYPGSSTDTQYF
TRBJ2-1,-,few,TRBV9,TGTGCCAGCAGCGTAGATGTGGGAGCAGGCAGTGAGCAGTTCTTC,CASSVDVGAGSEQFF
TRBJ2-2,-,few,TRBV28,TGTGCCAGCAGTTCTCCTCGGCTAGTTGCCGGGGAGCTGTTTTTT,CASSSPRLVAGELFF
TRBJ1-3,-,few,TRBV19,TGTGCCAGTAGGTCTCCAGGGGACTCTGGAAACACCATATATTTT,CASRSPGDSGNTIYF
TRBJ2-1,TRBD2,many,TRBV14,TGTGCCAGCAGCAATCTAGGCGGGAGGGCAGGCAATGAGCAGTTCTTC,CASSNLGGRAGNEQFF
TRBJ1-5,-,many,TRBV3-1,TGTGCCAGCAGCGAAGACCCCTTCCTCCCCCAGCATTTT,CASSEDPFLPQHF
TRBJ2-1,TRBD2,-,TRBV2,TGTGCCAGCAGTGCACTAGCGTTGGATGAGCAGTTCTTC,CASSALALDEQFF
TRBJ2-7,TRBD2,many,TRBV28,TGTGCCAGCATTCGTACAAGCGGGAGGATAGACGACGAGCAGTACTTC,CASIRTSGRIDDEQYF
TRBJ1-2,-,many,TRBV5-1,TGCGCCAGCAGCTTGGTGGCGGTCCAGGCGGGTGGCTACACCTTC,CASSLVAVQAGGYTF
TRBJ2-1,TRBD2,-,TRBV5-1,TGCGCCAGCAGCCTACTAAGCGGGGCCCCCAATGAGCAGTTCTTC,CASSLLSGAPNEQFF
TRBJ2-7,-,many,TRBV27,TGTGCCAGCAGTTTATCCATGGGGGGTAGCGGCGGGTACGAGCAGTACTTC,CASSLSMGGSGGYEQYF
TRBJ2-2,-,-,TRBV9,TGTGCCAGCAGCGTAGACGCATTCACCGGGGAGCTGTTTTTT,CASSVDAFTGELFF
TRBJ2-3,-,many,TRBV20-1,TGCAGTGCTGGCCTGGTCACAGATACGCAGTATTTT,CSAGLVTDTQYF
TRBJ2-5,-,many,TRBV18,TGTGCCAGCTCACCAGGGTTGAGGGAGACCCAGTACTTC,CASSPGLRETQYF
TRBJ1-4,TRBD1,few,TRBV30,TGTGCCTGGAGTCCCGGACAGGGTAGAGAAAAACTGTTTTTT,CAWSPGQGREKLFF
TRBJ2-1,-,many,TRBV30,TGTGCCTGGAGTGTAGGAGAGTACAATGAGCAGTTCTTC,CAWSVGEYNEQFF
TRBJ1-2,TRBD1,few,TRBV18,TGTGCCAGCTCACCTCGGGACAGAATTTCTAACTATGGCTACACCTTC,CASSPRDRISNYGYTF
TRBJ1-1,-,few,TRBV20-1,TGCAGTGCTGCGGTATGGGCTCGTTTCAACACTGAAGCTTTCTTT,CSAAVWARFNTEAFF
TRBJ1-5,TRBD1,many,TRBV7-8,TGTGCCAGCAGGACAGGGTTTGCTAGGGATCAGCCCCAGCATTTT,CASRTGFARDQPQHF
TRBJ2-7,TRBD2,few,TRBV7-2,TGTGCCAGCAGCTCTTTAGGACTAGCGGGATTCTCCTACGAGCAGTACTTC,CASSSLGLAGFSYEQYF
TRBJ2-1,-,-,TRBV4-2,TGTGCCAGCAGCCAAGAGGAGGGAGCCTACAATGAGCAGTTCTTC,CASSQEEGAYNEQFF
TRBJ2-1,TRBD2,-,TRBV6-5,TGTGCCAGCAGTTACCCCGGGACTAGAAATGAGCAGTTCTTC,CASSYPGTRNEQFF
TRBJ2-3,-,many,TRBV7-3,TGTGCCAGCAGCCCCGGACCTAACGATACGCAGTATTTT,CASSPGPNDTQYF
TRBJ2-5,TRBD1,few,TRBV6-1,TGTGCCAGCAGTGAAGTAGGGACAGGAGGGGAGACCCAGTACTTC,CASSEVGTGGETQYF
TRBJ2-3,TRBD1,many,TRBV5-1,TGCGCCAGCAGCAGGACAGGGGGCGCGAGGAATACGCAGTATTTT,CASSRTGGARNTQYF
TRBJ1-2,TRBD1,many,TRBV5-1,TGCGCCAGCAGCTTGGTAGGACAGGGGGCGCTTGGCTACACCTTC,CASSLVGQGALGYTF